The present TCR beta chain was sequenced within a study of T-cell reconstitution after alpha-beta-depleted transplantation in children. This clonotype has at least ten counts. Its antigen is not identified. Preparation of the TCRbeta library used unique molecular identifiers. TCRdb re-derived calls from the PCR reads in MiXCR, one entry per CDR3 protein. The table includes approximately 170,000 distinct CDR3 sequences, 11% detected once. V gave up 6 bases and J gave up 0 bases, with 11 bases separating them. Germline V CDR1 and CDR2: LGHDT, YNNKEL (reference sequence). The CDR3 totals 14 residues. The study's findings and limits: When one year had passed after transplant, most T-cell counts and diversity came from newly produced T cells. There were some patients whose high TCRbeta diversity at day 60 came from surviving recipient T cells and thymic progenitors. Reports say that about two months after transplant, the alpha-beta T cells came out of several hundred graft clones that had expanded.

The genes are TRBV3-1 and TRBJ2-5; possibly TRBD1 for D (6 bases). The clonotype originates from a boy younger than 10 with acute myeloid leukemia, due to receive a stem cell transplant. Sequencing used PBMCs, obtained before TCRalphabeta/CD19-depleted stem cell transplant. CDR3 coding DNA: TGTGCCAGCAGTTCTCGGACAGACCAAGAGACCCAGTACTTC. Amino acid sequence: CASSSRTDQETQYF.